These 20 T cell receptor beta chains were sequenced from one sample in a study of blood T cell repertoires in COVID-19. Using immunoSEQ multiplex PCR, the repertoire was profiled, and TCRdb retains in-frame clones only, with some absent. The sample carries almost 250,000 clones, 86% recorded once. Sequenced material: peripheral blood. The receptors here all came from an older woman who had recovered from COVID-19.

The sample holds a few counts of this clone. This chain's CDR3 is CASSWTDLFYGYTF. In DNA form, the CDR3 reads TGTGCCAGCAGCTGGACAGACTTGTTCTATGGCTACACCTTC. The chain carries TRBV3-1 (or the pseudogene TRBV3-2) and TRBJ1-2, with D possibly matching TRBD1 (6 bases). Trimming removed 5 bases from V and 4 bases from J, with 14 bases in between. The CDR3 contains 14 residues. Germline values: CDR1 LGHDT, CDR2 YNNKEL (reference sequence).

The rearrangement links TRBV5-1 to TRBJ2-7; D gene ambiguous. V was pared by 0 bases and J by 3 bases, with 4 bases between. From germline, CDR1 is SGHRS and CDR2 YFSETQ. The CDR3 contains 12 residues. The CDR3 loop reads CASSLDFYEQYF. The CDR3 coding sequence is TGCGCCAGCAGCTTGGACTTCTACGAGCAGTACTTC.

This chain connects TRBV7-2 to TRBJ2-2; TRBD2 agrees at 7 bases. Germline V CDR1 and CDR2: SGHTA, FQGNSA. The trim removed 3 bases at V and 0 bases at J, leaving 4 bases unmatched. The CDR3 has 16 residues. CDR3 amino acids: CASSFTSAPNTGELFF. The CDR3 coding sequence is TGTGCCAGCAGCTTCACTAGCGCCCCGAACACCGGGGAGCTGTTTTTT.

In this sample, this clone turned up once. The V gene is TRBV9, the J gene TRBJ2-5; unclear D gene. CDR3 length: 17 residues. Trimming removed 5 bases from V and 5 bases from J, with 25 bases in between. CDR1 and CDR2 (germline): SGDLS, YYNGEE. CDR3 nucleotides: TGTGCCAGCAGTGCCCCCAGAGGAAGAGTGTCTGCGGAGACCCAGTACTTC. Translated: CASSAPRGRVSAETQYF.

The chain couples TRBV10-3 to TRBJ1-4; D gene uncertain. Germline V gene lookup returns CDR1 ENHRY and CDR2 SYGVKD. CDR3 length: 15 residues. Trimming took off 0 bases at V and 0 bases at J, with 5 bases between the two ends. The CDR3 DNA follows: TGTGCCATCAGTGAGTCCCAGGCAACTAATGAAAAACTGTTTTTT. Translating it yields CAISESQATNEKLFF.

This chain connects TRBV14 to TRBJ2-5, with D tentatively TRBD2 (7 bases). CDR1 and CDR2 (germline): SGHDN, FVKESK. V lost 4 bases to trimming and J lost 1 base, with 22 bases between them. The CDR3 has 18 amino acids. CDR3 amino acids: CASSPPPGWAGAQETQYF. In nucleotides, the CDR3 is TGTGCCAGCAGCCCGCCTCCTGGGTGGGCGGGGGCCCAAGAGACCCAGTACTTC.

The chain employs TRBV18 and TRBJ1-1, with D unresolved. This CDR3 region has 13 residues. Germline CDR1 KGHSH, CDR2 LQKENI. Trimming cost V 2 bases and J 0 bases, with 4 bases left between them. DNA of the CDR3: TGTGCCAGCTCACCAGGCATGAACACTGAAGCTTTCTTT. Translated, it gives CASSPGMNTEAFF.

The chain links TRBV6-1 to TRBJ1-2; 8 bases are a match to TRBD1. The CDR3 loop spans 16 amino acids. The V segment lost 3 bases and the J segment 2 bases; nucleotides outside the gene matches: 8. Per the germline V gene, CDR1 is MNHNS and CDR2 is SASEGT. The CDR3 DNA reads TGTGCCAGCAGTGATCCCGGACAGGGAGGAAACTATGGCTACACCTTC. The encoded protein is CASSDPGQGGNYGYTF.

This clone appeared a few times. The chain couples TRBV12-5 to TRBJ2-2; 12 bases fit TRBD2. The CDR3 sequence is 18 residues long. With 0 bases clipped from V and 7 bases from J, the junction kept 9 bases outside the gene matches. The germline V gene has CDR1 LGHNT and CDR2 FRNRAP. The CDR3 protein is CASGLVRASGGAGGELFF. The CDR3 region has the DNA TGTGCTAGTGGTTTGGTACGGGCTAGCGGGGGGGCCGGCGGGGAGCTGTTTTTT.

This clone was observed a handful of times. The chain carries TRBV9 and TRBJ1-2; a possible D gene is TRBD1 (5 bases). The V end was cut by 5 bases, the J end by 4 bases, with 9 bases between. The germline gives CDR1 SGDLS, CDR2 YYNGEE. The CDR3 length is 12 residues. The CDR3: CASRTTVYGYTF. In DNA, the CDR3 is TGTGCCAGCAGAACGACAGTCTATGGCTACACCTTC.

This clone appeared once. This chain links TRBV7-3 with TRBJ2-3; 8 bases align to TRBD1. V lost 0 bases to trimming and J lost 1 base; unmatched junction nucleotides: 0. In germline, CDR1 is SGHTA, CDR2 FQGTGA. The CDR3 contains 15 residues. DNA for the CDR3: TGTGCCAGCAGCTTAACGGGACAGGGCACAGATACGCAGTATTTT. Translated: CASSLTGQGTDTQYF.

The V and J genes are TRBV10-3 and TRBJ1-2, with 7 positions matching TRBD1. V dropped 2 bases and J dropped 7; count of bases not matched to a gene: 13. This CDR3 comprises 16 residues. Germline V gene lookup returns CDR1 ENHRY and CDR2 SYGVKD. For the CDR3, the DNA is TGTGCCATCAGTGAGCCTTTGGAAAGGGGGCAGTTTGGCTACACCTTC. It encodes CAISEPLERGQFGYTF.

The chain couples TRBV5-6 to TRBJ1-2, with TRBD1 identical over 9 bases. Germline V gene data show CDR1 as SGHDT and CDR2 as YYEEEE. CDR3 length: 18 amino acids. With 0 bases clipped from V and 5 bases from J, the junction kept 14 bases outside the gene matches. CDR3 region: CASSLAGDRVISDYGYTF. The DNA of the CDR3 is TGTGCCAGCAGCTTGGCCGGGGACAGGGTGATTTCGGATTATGGCTACACCTTC.

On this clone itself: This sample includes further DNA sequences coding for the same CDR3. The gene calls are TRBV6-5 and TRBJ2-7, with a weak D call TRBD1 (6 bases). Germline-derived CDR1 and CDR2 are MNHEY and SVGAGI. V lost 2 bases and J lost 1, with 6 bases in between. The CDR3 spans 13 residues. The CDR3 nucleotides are TGTGCCAGCAGTTACGGACAGTCCTACGAGCAGTACTTC. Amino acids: CASSYGQSYEQYF.

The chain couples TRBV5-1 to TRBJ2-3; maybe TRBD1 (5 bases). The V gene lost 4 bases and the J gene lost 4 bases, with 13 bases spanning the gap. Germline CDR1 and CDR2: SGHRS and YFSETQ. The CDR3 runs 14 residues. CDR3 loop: CASSPTRQSDTQYF. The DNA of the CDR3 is TGCGCCAGCAGCCCAACCCGACAGTCAGATACGCAGTATTTT. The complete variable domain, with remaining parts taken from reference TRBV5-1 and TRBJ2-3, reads KAGVTQTPRYLIKTRGQQVTLSCSPISGHRSVSWYQQTPGQGLQFLFEYFSETQRNKGNFPGRFSGRQFSNSRSEMNVSTLELGDSALYLCASSPTRQSDTQYFGPGTRLTVL.

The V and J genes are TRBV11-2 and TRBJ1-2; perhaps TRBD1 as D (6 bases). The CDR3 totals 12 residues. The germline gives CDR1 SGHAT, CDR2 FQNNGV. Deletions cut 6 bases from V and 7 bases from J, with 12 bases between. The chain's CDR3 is CASSLTGTGYTF. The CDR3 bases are TGTGCCAGCAGTTTAACAGGGACTGGCTACACCTTC.

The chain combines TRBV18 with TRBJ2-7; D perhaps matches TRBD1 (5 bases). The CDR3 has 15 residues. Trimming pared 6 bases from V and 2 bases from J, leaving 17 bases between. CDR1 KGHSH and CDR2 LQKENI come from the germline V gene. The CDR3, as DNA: TGTGCCAGCTCGCCCGCTGCCCTAGGGGCCTACGAGCAGTACTTC. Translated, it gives CASSPAALGAYEQYF.

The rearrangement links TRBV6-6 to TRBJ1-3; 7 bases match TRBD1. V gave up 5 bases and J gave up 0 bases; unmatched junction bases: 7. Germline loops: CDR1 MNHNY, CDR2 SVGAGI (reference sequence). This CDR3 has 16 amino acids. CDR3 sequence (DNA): TGTGCCAGCAGTCGAGGGGGCTCTCTCTCTGGAAACACCATATATTTT. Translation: CASSRGGSLSGNTIYF.

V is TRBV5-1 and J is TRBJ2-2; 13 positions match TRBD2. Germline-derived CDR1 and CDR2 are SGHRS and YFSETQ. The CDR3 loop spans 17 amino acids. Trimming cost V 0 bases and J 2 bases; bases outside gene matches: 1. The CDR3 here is CASSLGLAGGNTGELFF. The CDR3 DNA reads TGCGCCAGCAGCTTGGGACTAGCGGGGGGCAACACCGGGGAGCTGTTTTTT. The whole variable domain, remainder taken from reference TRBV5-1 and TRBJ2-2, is KAGVTQTPRYLIKTRGQQVTLSCSPISGHRSVSWYQQTPGQGLQFLFEYFSETQRNKGNFPGRFSGRQFSNSRSEMNVSTLELGDSALYLCASSLGLAGGNTGELFFGEGSRLTVL.

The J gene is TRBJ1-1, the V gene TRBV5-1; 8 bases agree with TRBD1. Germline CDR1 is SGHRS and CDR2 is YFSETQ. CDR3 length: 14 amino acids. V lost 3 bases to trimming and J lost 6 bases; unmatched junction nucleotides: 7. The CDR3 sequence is CASSSTGDVAEAFF. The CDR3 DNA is TGCGCCAGCAGCTCGACAGGGGATGTAGCTGAAGCTTTCTTT.